This TCR beta chain was recorded in a study of blood T cell repertoires in COVID-19 (dated by TCRdb to 2019 to 2021). Context from the whole study: Samples from collaborators originated in the United States, Italy and Spain and spanned both the acute and convalescent phases of COVID-19. The material from the prospective study consisted of cDNA or gDNA derived from T cells, B-cell-depleted T cells, or PBMCs. Deeply sampled blood TCRbeta repertoires from subjects exposed to, actively infected with, or recovered from COVID-19 were included in the dataset. The repertoires were made available in a free public database intended to serve as a resource for research on the immune response to SARS-CoV-2. The samples were drawn from the first 160 participants of the ongoing ImmuneRACE study and from about 1,200 subjects provided by 6 global collaborators. The sample metadata nearly always contained a de-identified subject ID, COVID-19 status, age in years and sex. Where available, HLA class I and class II types were taken from metadata supplied by the sample provider and were not determined by assay-based typing. The study at large found these results: The amount of clinical and demographic metadata varied by source and participant and was provided uncurated.

Note on this clone: The antigen it binds to is not known. Per-nucleotide qualities are absent, and no much larger clonotype sits a single base away.

Participants in the prospective study were aged roughly 18 to 90 years, lived in about two dozen United States geographic areas, and enrolled through a virtual design. Cohort assignment in the prospective study relied on participant-reported clinical history from a screening survey and a study questionnaire. Recovered participants in ImmuneRACE Cohort 3 were defined by two consecutive negative NP/OP PCR tests, clearance by a healthcare professional, or resolution of symptoms. In the prospective study, mobile phlebotomists collected whole blood, serum and a nasopharyngeal or oropharyngeal swab from each participant. Participants in the prospective study had the option to provide additional blood draws and questionnaires over a 2-month period. Blood samples from the prospective study were shipped frozen or at room temperature prior to DNA extraction. TCRbeta CDR3 regions were amplified from genomic DNA using the immunoSEQ Assay, a bias-controlled multiplex PCR. The study's own analysis went as follows. Within the assay, amplification of reference gene primers was used to estimate how many nucleated cells each sample contained. Sequence reads were collapsed and filtered to measure the absolute abundance of every unique TCRbeta CDR3 rearrangement. For each sample, productive Simpson clonality was calculated as the square root of Simpson's diversity index over productive rearrangements. Held by TCRdb, this immuneACCESS table contains in-frame sequences only and omits some clones. Under half of the omission traces to an unresolved V gene where checked; the cause of the rest is unknown. V and J calls and clone size are those listed in that table; D and trimming were worked out from the DNA. The sample table contains 300,000 to 350,000 clones; only one count was recorded for 80% to 90% of them. Together, the top ten hold under 2.5% of the sample.

The V and J ends are trimmed by 6 bases and 1 base, leaving 9 bases between them. Reading the germline V gene (reference sequence) gives CDR1 WNHNN and CDR2 SYGVQD. Inclusive of the bounding cysteine and phenylalanine, the CDR3 is 13 residues long. Only the CDR3 portion is preserved as DNA: 39 bases, with reading frame beginning at the first base. Recombination linked TRBV10-1 to TRBJ1-1, with the D gene not confidently named. The TCR sequence derives from a man younger than 40 who had recovered from COVID-19. Sequenced: PBMCs or T cells enriched from blood (not recorded which). The nucleotides read TGCGCCAGCAGCCTCACCGGGAACACTGAAGCTTTCTTT. The encoded protein is CASSLTGNTEAFF.